Listed here are 24 T cell receptor beta chains from one sample, sequenced in a study of T cell changes during pregnancy in multiple sclerosis. Data came from immunoSEQ multiplex PCR; TCRdb stores just in-frame clones and leaves some out. The sample has about 64,000 clones, 90% seen once. Sequences were derived from peripheral blood, sampled in the third trimester of pregnancy. Receptors were obtained from a female donor in good health, enrolled as a control in a pregnancy study.

The J gene is TRBJ1-1, the V gene TRBV30; no reliable D call. Germline V gene sequence: CDR1 GTSNPN, CDR2 SVGIG (reference sequence). Trimming removed 0 bases at V and 1 base at J, with 9 bases between. The CDR3 consists of 14 residues. The CDR3 region is CAWSVLPGNTEAFF. CDR3 in DNA: TGTGCCTGGAGTGTACTTCCGGGGAACACTGAAGCTTTCTTT.

This rearrangement joins TRBV5-1 to TRBJ2-1; no definite D call. CDR1 SGHRS and CDR2 YFSETQ come from the germline V gene. Trimming left V 2 bases short and J 0 bases short, with 12 bases between. CDR3 length: 16 amino acids. In DNA form, the CDR3 reads TGCGCCAGCAGCTTCGCTCTACTGAGCTCCTACAATGAGCAGTTCTTC. It yields the protein CASSFALLSSYNEQFF.

The chain is built from TRBV9 and TRBJ2-5, with TRBD2 as a possible D gene (5 bases). The germline V gene encodes CDR1 SGDLS and CDR2 YYNGEE. Between the trimmed V and J ends, which lost 4 bases and 0 bases, there was a span of 10 bases. CDR3 size: 14 residues. The CDR3 loop reads CASSKGANQETQYF. The DNA for the CDR3 is TGTGCCAGCAGCAAGGGAGCGAACCAAGAGACCCAGTACTTC.

The chain employs TRBV7-6 and TRBJ1-1; D not certain. Looked up from germline, CDR1 is SGHVS and CDR2 is FNYEAQ. Trimming removed 5 bases from V and 4 bases from J, with 17 bases in between. This CDR3 comprises 15 residues. Here the CDR3 reads CASSTRPGFGTEAFF. CDR3 DNA sequence: TGTGCCAGCAGCACCCGACCGGGGTTTGGCACTGAAGCTTTCTTT.

This chain connects TRBV27 to TRBJ2-7; TRBD2 agrees at 9 bases. The trim removed 0 bases at V and 4 bases at J, leaving 16 bases unmatched. Germline V CDR1 and CDR2: MNHEY, SMNVEV (reference sequence). The CDR3 has 19 residues. CDR3 coding DNA: TGTGCCAGCAGTTTATCTGGGGTGATGGGGACTAGCTACTTTTACGAGCAGTACTTC. Protein product: CASSLSGVMGTSYFYEQYF.

This chain joins TRBV29-1 and TRBJ2-1, with a weak D call TRBD1 (7 bases). Germline V gene lookup returns CDR1 SQVTM and CDR2 ANQGSEA. The CDR3 extends over 15 amino acids. The V end lost 8 bases, the J end lost 3 bases, and 20 bases lay between the germline ends. CDR3 region: CSTDGGTDFYNEQFF. The CDR3 DNA reads TGCAGCACCGATGGAGGGACAGATTTCTACAATGAGCAGTTCTTC.

The rearrangement joins TRBV7-6 to TRBJ2-1; the match to TRBD2 covers 12 bases. The CDR3 totals 14 residues. Looked up from germline, CDR1 is SGHVS and CDR2 is FNYEAQ. Trimming took 4 bases from V and 15 from J; bases not matched to a gene: 10. This CDR3 is CASSSWTSGELRFF. CDR3 sequence (DNA): TGTGCCAGCAGCTCTTGGACTAGCGGGGAGCTTCGGTTCTTC.

This sequence joins TRBV5-1 and TRBJ2-3; 13 nucleotides align to TRBD2. The CDR3 is made up of 17 amino acids. Germline trimming cut 5 bases from V and 5 bases from J; bases unmatched to any gene: 11. Germline V gives CDR1 SGHRS, CDR2 YFSETQ. As DNA, the CDR3 is TGCGCCAGCAGTCCCGGACTAGCGGGAGATCCAGGAGATACGCAGTATTTT. Translating it yields CASSPGLAGDPGDTQYF.

V gene TRBV2 combines with J gene TRBJ1-2; weak D call: TRBD1 (5 bases). Germline CDR1 and CDR2: SNHLY and FYNNEI. The CDR3 sequence is 13 residues long. V was shortened by 5 bases and J by 5 bases, with 12 bases between the two germline ends. The CDR3 spells CASSNSGGYGYTF. The CDR3 coding sequence is TGTGCCAGCAGTAATAGTGGGGGGTATGGCTACACCTTC.

A word on this clone: The CDR3 does not close with the conserved phenylalanine or tryptophan, likely indicating a read error. Because the CDR3's place on the DNA is in doubt, the DNA is left out and the CDR3 is given as listed by TCRdb. This sequence joins TRBV6-1 and TRBJ2-7; the table's D gene call, TRBD2, was not cross checked with the DNA. The CDR3 adds up to 11 amino acids, both ends counted. Germline V gene data show CDR1 as MNHNS and CDR2 as SASEGT. The CDR3 sequence: CASSGLSGREL.

This clone was seen a single time. This chain connects TRBV4-1 to TRBJ2-7; the D gene is possibly TRBD2 (5 bases). The CDR3 extends over 15 amino acids. CDR1 and CDR2 from the germline V gene are MGHRA and YSYEKL. Deletions cut 1 base from V and 1 base from J, with 11 bases between. CDR3 residues: CASSQGPGRSYEQYF. CDR3 DNA: TGCGCCAGCAGCCAAGGGCCGGGGAGATCCTACGAGCAGTACTTC.

This clone was found once. The chain carries TRBV5-1 and TRBJ1-5; the D gene is possibly TRBD1 (6 bases). There are 16 residues in the CDR3. CDR1 is SGHRS, CDR2 YFSETQ, per germline. The germline V and J ends were trimmed by 10 bases and 4 bases, with 24 bases remaining between them. The CDR3 DNA sequence: TGCGCCTCTCGCGCGGGGGGCTCGTTTAGGAATCAGCCCCAGCATTTT. Amino acids: CASRAGGSFRNQPQHF.

The chain combines TRBV5-1 with TRBJ2-1, with 13 bases that match TRBD2. J lost 4 bases, V lost 1 base, and 2 bases had no gene match. The germline CDR1 and CDR2 sequences are SGHRS and YFSETQ. This CDR3 has 16 residues. In nucleotides, the CDR3 is TGCGCCAGCAGCTTGACTAGCGGGAGGGCTTACAATGAGCAGTTCTTC. Encoded protein: CASSLTSGRAYNEQFF.

The CDR3 coding sequence is TGTGCCAGCATCCAGCCGGGGAACTACGAGCAGTACTTC. It encodes CASIQPGNYEQYF. The gene calls are TRBV27 and TRBJ2-7; D might be TRBD2 (5 bases). Trimming shortened V by 7 bases and J by 3 bases, and 13 bases separated the two germline ends. The V gene's germline CDR1 is MNHEY and CDR2 SMNVEV (reference sequence). This CDR3 comprises 13 residues.

The chain carries TRBV7-8 and TRBJ1-1, with D possibly TRBD1 on 5 matching bases. The germline V and J ends were trimmed by 9 bases and 4 bases, with 15 bases remaining between them. This CDR3 is built from 13 residues. Germline CDR1 SGHVS, CDR2 FQNEAQ. Written as DNA, the CDR3 is TGTGCCAGTCTTCCGATCGGGGGCACTGAAGCTTTCTTT. Protein sequence: CASLPIGGTEAFF. Variable domain in full (rest from reference TRBV7-8 and TRBJ1-1): GAGVSQSPRYKVAKRGQDVALRCDPISGHVSLFWYQQALGQGPEFLTYFQNEAQLDKSGLPSDRFFAERPEGSVSTLKIQRTQQEDSAVYLCASLPIGGTEAFFGQGTRLTVV.

The rearrangement uses TRBV18 and TRBJ1-2, with 8 positions matching TRBD1. The CDR3 spans 14 residues. CDR1 and CDR2 from the germline V gene are KGHSH and LQKENI. The J segment lost 12 bases and the V segment lost 2 bases, leaving 11 bases of the junction unmatched. The CDR3 region has the DNA TGTGCCAGCTCACCAGTGGACAGGGAGCCCGGAGACACCTTC. This codes for CASSPVDREPGDTF.

The rearrangement uses TRBV27 and TRBJ1-1; 8 positions match TRBD1. Trimming at V came to 5 bases and at J to 2 bases, leaving 4 bases not matched to a gene. Germline V gives CDR1 MNHEY, CDR2 SMNVEV (reference sequence). The CDR3 is made up of 14 amino acids. CDR3 amino acids: CASSHGTGNTEAFF. The DNA of the CDR3 is TGTGCCAGCAGTCATGGGACAGGTAACACTGAAGCTTTCTTT.

This clone occurred once. This rearrangement joins TRBV19 to TRBJ2-5; TRBD1 agrees at 8 bases. The CDR3 contains 17 residues. The germline gives CDR1 LNHDA, CDR2 SQIVND (reference sequence). After removal of 4 bases from V and 4 bases from J, the junction contained 14 bases not matched to a gene. CDR3 bases: TGTGCCAGTAGTACCGGACAGGGACGGGACCATCTAGAGACCCAGTACTTC. Translating gives CASSTGQGRDHLETQYF.

The sample holds one count of this clone. The CDR3 region has the DNA TGTGCCAGCAGTTACTCCGACAGGGCGTCCTACGAGCAGTACTTC. Protein: CASSYSDRASYEQYF. The chain recombines TRBV6-5 with TRBJ2-7; TRBD1 matches at 7 bases. Germline assignment: CDR1 MNHEY and CDR2 SVGAGI. The ends lost 0 bases at V and 1 base at J; junction bases unmatched: 3. This CDR3 is built from 15 residues.

J is TRBJ2-1 and V is TRBV27; no clear D gene. In germline, CDR1 is MNHEY, CDR2 SMNVEV (reference sequence). Deletions cut 3 bases from V and 4 bases from J, with 13 bases between. The CDR3 is 15 residues long. The CDR3 region has the DNA TGTGCCAGCAGTTTCAGCAACTATAGGTACAATGAGCAGTTCTTC. Residues: CASSFSNYRYNEQFF.

The chain employs TRBV23-1 and TRBJ2-7; 9 positions agree with TRBD1. TRBV23-1 is given ORF status, its function remaining uncertain. The CDR3 runs 16 residues. V trimming: 2 bases; J trimming: 0 bases; junction bases outside the gene matches: 5. CDR3 sequence (DNA): TGCGCCAGCAGTCAAGTCGGGACAGGGAGCTCCTACGAGCAGTACTTC. Amino acid sequence: CASSQVGTGSSYEQYF.

This chain links TRBV7-9 with TRBJ2-7; 8 positions match TRBD2. The CDR3 is 16 residues long. Germline loops: CDR1 SEHNR, CDR2 FQNEAQ (reference sequence). The V gene end was trimmed by 1 base and the J gene end by 5 bases; junction bases not matched to a gene: 10. The CDR3 protein is CASSLVGGARGDEQYF. CDR3 in DNA: TGTGCCAGCAGCTTAGTCGGGGGGGCGCGAGGCGACGAGCAGTACTTC.

CDR3: CASSSELGARADGYTF. The DNA for the CDR3 is TGTGCCAGCAGCTCGGAGTTAGGGGCCAGGGCTGATGGCTACACCTTC. The chain joins TRBV5-4 to TRBJ1-2, with D maybe TRBD1 (5 bases). V lost 3 bases to trimming and J lost 6 bases, with 21 bases between them. The CDR3 is 16 amino acids. The germline V gene has CDR1 SGHNT and CDR2 YYREEE (reference sequence).

V is TRBV5-5 and J is TRBJ2-4; 9 bases agree with TRBD1. The V segment lost 4 bases and the J segment 1 base; nucleotides outside the gene matches: 9. The germline V gene has CDR1 SGHKS and CDR2 YYEKEE (reference sequence). This CDR3 contains 17 residues. The CDR3 coding sequence is TGTGCCAGCAGCCAACTAGGGACAGGGATGGCCAAAAACATTCAGTACTTC. This codes for CASSQLGTGMAKNIQYF.